These 2 T cell receptor beta chains share one sample of origin, sequenced in a study of response to subunit inactivated influenza vaccine (dated by TCRdb to between 2018 and 2020). The library relied on RT-PCR. The sequencer was an Illumina HiSeq 2500. Using fastp trimming at Q25 and MiXCR clonotype assembly, TCRdb reanalyzed the public sequencing data and kept in-frame beta chains. Each record represents a unique CDR3 protein, reported with the most common genes and DNA among its rows. The sample table contains about 540,000 distinct CDR3 sequences; only one count was recorded for approximately 24% of them. 2.8% of the sample is in the top ten clones. These data are also associated with another study on T cells expressing NK-cell markers. From the second report: TCR beta cDNA libraries were prepared using 5'RACE template switching, which introduced a universal primer site and unique molecular identifiers.

Sequenced material: CD4+ T cells sorted from PBMCs, taken 11 to 12 days after vaccination. The receptors shown here come from a man aged 45 to 65 who received an inactivated influenza vaccine. Donor details come from another sample of the same person, matched by shared clones.

This chain links TRBV24-1 with TRBJ2-1; TRBD1 agrees at 10 bases. The CDR3 is 15 residues long. Germline V gene data show CDR1 as KGHDR and CDR2 as SFDVKD. The V and J ends lost 4 bases and 7 bases, in that order; junction bases with no gene match: 6. In nucleotides, the CDR3 is TGTGCCACCAGTGACCCCGGGACAGGGGCTAATGAGCAGTTCTTC. It yields the protein CATSDPGTGANEQFF.

This clonotype was seen a few times. J is TRBJ2-1 and V is TRBV4-3, with TRBD1 matching 9 bases. Germline lookup yields CDR1 LGHNA and CDR2 YSLEER. V was pared by 3 bases and J by 10 bases, with 10 bases of the junction left unmatched. The CDR3 sequence is 15 residues long. As DNA, the CDR3 is TGCGCCAGCAGCCAGGCCCCGGGACAGGGTAGGGAGCAGTTCTTC. The encoded protein is CASSQAPGQGREQFF.